The sequence of this T cell receptor (beta chain) was determined in a study of blood T cell repertoires in COVID-19 (TCRdb year 2020). In terms of the full investigation: Samples covering the acute and convalescent phases of COVID-19 were provided by collaborators in the United States, Italy and Spain. A freely available public database, intended as a resource for researchers studying the immune response to SARS-CoV-2, is where the repertoires were released. Deeply sampled blood TCRbeta repertoires from subjects exposed to, actively infected with, or recovered from COVID-19 were included in the dataset. The material from the prospective study consisted of cDNA or gDNA derived from T cells, B-cell-depleted T cells, or PBMCs. The samples were drawn from the first 160 participants of the ongoing ImmuneRACE study and from some 1,300 subjects provided by 6 global collaborators. A de-identified subject ID, COVID-19 status, age in years and sex were almost always included in the sample metadata. Where HLA class I and class II types were available, the types were taken from metadata supplied by the sample provider, not from assay-based typing.

Broader findings and caveats from the paper: The quantity of clinical and demographic metadata differed by source and by participant and was supplied without curation.

V and J are trimmed by 7 bases and 5 bases, and the gene matches miss 5 bases of the junction. The CDR3 has 13 amino acids, counting the end cysteine and phenylalanine. Only the CDR3 DNA stays, 39 bases, in frame from base 1. Each collaborating institution followed its own protocols to collect whole blood in K2EDTA tubes. For TCRbeta analysis, collaborators shipped samples in one of three forms: frozen whole blood, isolated PBMCs, or DNA extracted from either of those sample types. This clone was counted a few times. The antigen it binds to is not known. The input lacks base qualities; no much larger clone sits a single base away. TCRbeta CDR3 regions were amplified from genomic DNA by means of the immunoSEQ Assay, a bias-controlled multiplex PCR. Processing in the source paper ran as follows. The number of nucleated cells in each sample was estimated from the amplification of reference gene primers within the assay. To quantify the absolute abundance of each unique TCRbeta CDR3 rearrangement, sequence reads were collapsed and filtered. Productive Simpson clonality was computed per sample as the square root of Simpson's diversity index over productive rearrangements. TCRdb stores this immuneACCESS table with in-frame sequences only. Part of the clones is absent; in the studies checked, under half of the shortfall reflects unresolved V genes, and no reason is known for the rest. From that table come the V and J calls and clone size; the DNA was used to work out D and trimming. The sample data list about 100,000 clones, and approximately 90% of these were observed just once. Approximately 2.2% of the sample is in the top ten clones.

Specimen: peripheral blood. This clonotype was sampled from a man aged 50-60 years with active COVID-19. Recombination joined TRBV12-3 or TRBV12-4 with TRBJ2-1, and 7 bases in between align with TRBD1. Here the CDR3 is given as CASTLGQNNEQFF. The sequenced DNA is TGTGCCAGCACCCTGGGACAGAACAATGAGCAGTTCTTC.